This TCR beta chain was observed in a study of cytomegalovirus exposure and HLA in healthy donors. Findings and caveats of the study: For most TCR sequences rarity was the rule, although some public TCRs occurred in many donors. Associated with HLA alleles at 0.05 false discovery rate in a later analysis were 17,000 or so TCR beta sequences.

The PCR was carried out with 60 Vbeta primers and 13 Jbeta primers. Study processing details: Tens of millions of unique TCR beta chains, some 10 million of them shared, were counted by a later analysis. Sequenced by immunoSEQ multiplex PCR; TCRdb stores in-frame clones only, minus some. V and J calls and clone size are given by that table; D and trimming were obtained from the DNA. The sample holds about 240,000 clones, roughly 81% seen once. From germline, CDR1 is GTSNPN and CDR2 SVGIG (reference sequence). The CDR3 covers 15 residues. V trimming: 0 bases; J trimming: 8 bases; junction bases outside the gene matches: 12. In its sample, this clone was seen once. Its antigen is still unknown.

The source of this sequence is a girl aged 2-10 years in good health and CMV-seronegative. The chain joins TRBV30 to TRBJ1-2; 7 nucleotides line up with TRBD1. Sequences were obtained from PBMCs. CDR3 protein: CAWSVVGGQSAGYTF. DNA of the CDR3: TGTGCCTGGAGTGTAGTTGGGGGACAGTCTGCAGGCTACACCTTC.